The 25 T cell receptor beta chains reported below all come from one sample, sequenced in a study of T-cell reconstitution after alpha-beta-depleted transplantation in children. Unique molecular identifiers tagged the TCRbeta library. TCRdb fed the PCR reads into MiXCR, producing one record per CDR3 protein. The table shows about a million distinct CDR3 sequences, with about 26% occurring only once. The material sequenced was PBMCs, mostly from graft donor cells, taken 360 days after TCRalphabeta/CD19-depleted stem cell transplant. Receptors originate from a boy under two years old who had a stem cell transplant for SCID, so the T cells may come from the graft donor.

The V gene is TRBV7-3, the J gene TRBJ1-1, with D perhaps matching TRBD1 (6 bases). CDR3 length: 16 amino acids. V was shortened by 3 bases and J by 0 bases, with 14 bases between the two germline ends. Germline assignment: CDR1 SGHTA and CDR2 FQGTGA. The DNA for the CDR3 is TGTGCCAGCAGCTTTTTGGGAAGGGGGATGAACACTGAAGCTTTCTTT. Translation gives CASSFLGRGMNTEAFF.

This clonotype was detected a few times. This chain uses TRBV5-1 with TRBJ2-7; 7 bases align to TRBD1. Germline CDR1 is SGHRS and CDR2 is YFSETQ. The CDR3 spans 13 residues. J lost 6 bases, V lost 7 bases, and 10 bases had no gene match. For the CDR3, the DNA is TGCGCCAGCCCGGATACAGGGGCGACCGAGCAGTACTTC. Translated, it gives CASPDTGATEQYF. Based on the CDR3 plus reference TRBV5-1 and TRBJ2-7, the full variable domain is KAGVTQTPRYLIKTRGQQVTLSCSPISGHRSVSWYQQTPGQGLQFLFEYFSETQRNKGNFPGRFSGRQFSNSRSEMNVSTLELGDSALYLCASPDTGATEQYFGPGTRLTVT.

This clonotype was counted only a few times. The chain combines TRBV5-6 with TRBJ2-2; 9 nucleotides match TRBD1. This CDR3 region has 14 residues. Germline V gives CDR1 SGHDT, CDR2 YYEEEE. With V trimmed by 2 bases and J by 6 bases, 2 bases remained unmatched. This CDR3 reads CASSLGQGPGELFF. CDR3 sequence (DNA): TGTGCCAGCAGCTTAGGACAGGGGCCCGGGGAGCTGTTTTTT.

The chain uses TRBV29-1 and TRBJ2-1; D assignment may be TRBD1 or TRBD2 (6 bases each). Germline CDR1 is SQVTM and CDR2 is ANQGSEA. Trimming shortened V by 7 bases and J by 0 bases, and 13 bases separated the two germline ends. This CDR3 is built from 14 residues. CDR3 sequence: CSERGASSYNEQFF. CDR3 nucleotide sequence: TGCAGCGAAAGGGGGGCAAGCTCCTACAATGAGCAGTTCTTC.

This clonotype was seen ten or more times. The V call is TRBV12-3 or TRBV12-4, the J call TRBJ2-5; no clear D gene. CDR3 length: 13 residues. Between the trimmed V and J ends, which lost 3 bases and 2 bases, there was a span of 7 bases. The CDR3 region is CASSFGPQETQYF. The CDR3 DNA reads as TGTGCCAGCAGTTTTGGACCGCAAGAGACCCAGTACTTC.

This clonotype occurred many times. The gene calls are TRBV5-1 and TRBJ2-4; 8 nucleotides line up with TRBD1. The V gene's germline CDR1 is SGHRS and CDR2 YFSETQ. This CDR3 has 16 residues. V lost 4 bases and J lost 0; bases outside the gene matches: 6. The CDR3 DNA follows: TGCGCCAGCAGCCCGGGGACAGGTCCAGCCAAAAACATTCAGTACTTC. This gives the protein CASSPGTGPAKNIQYF.

This clonotype has more than one count but fewer than ten. V is TRBV7-2 and J is TRBJ2-5; the match to TRBD1 covers 9 bases. CDR1 is SGHTA, CDR2 FQGNSA, per germline. V gave up 5 bases and J gave up 3 bases; unmatched junction bases: 10. The CDR3 runs to 16 residues. The CDR3 DNA follows: TGTGCCAGCAGCCTTTATCGGACAGGGGTAAAAGAGACCCAGTACTTC. This codes for CASSLYRTGVKETQYF.

The chain couples TRBV18 to TRBJ2-7; 9 nucleotides align to TRBD1. The ends lost 6 bases at V and 3 bases at J; junction bases unmatched: 9. The CDR3 has 15 amino acids. CDR1 is KGHSH, CDR2 LQKENI, per germline. Written as DNA, the CDR3 is TGTGCCAGCTCCCGCACCGGGACAGGGCTCTACGAGCAGTACTTC. Protein product: CASSRTGTGLYEQYF.

V usage is TRBV12-3 or TRBV12-4 and J usage is TRBJ2-3; D ambiguous. The CDR3 contains 13 residues. Between the trimmed V and J ends, which lost 5 bases and 4 bases, there was a span of 10 bases. CDR3 bases: TGTGCCAGCAGTCCTCCATGGGCAGATACGCAGTATTTT. Translated, it gives CASSPPWADTQYF.

V and J are TRBV4-1 and TRBJ1-1; possibly TRBD1 for D (5 bases). CDR1 MGHRA and CDR2 YSYEKL come from the germline V gene. V lost 4 bases, J lost 4 bases, and 13 bases lay in between. This CDR3 comprises 14 residues. The DNA of the CDR3 is TGCGCCAGCAGCCTTACACCCCAGGGCACTGAAGCTTTCTTT. Encoded protein: CASSLTPQGTEAFF.

The sample holds a few counts of this clonotype. In DNA, the CDR3 is TGTGCCAGCAGTTACCAGCCCTCGGACCCTACTTTGGATACGCAGTATTTT. The encoded protein is CASSYQPSDPTLDTQYF. J is TRBJ2-3 and V is TRBV6-5, with D hard to call. Germline CDR1 and CDR2: MNHEY and SVGAGI. CDR3 length equals 17 residues. V shed 2 bases and J shed 6 bases, with 21 bases lying between them.

This clonotype showed up just a few times. Compared with germline, one end of the junction differs, possibly owing to a read error. The CDR3 sequence: CASSLGIMDSPLHF. DNA of the CDR3: TGCGCCAGCAGCTTGGGAATCATGGATTCGCCCCTCCACTTT. This chain uses TRBV5-1 with TRBJ1-6; no clear D gene. The CDR3 extends over 14 amino acids. CDR1 and CDR2 (germline): SGHRS, YFSETQ.

This clonotype was observed a handful of times. The chain joins TRBV5-1 to TRBJ1-2; weak D call: TRBD1 (5 bases). The V gene lost 7 bases and the J gene lost 6 bases, with 22 bases spanning the gap. Germline CDR1 and CDR2: SGHRS and YFSETQ. The CDR3 covers 15 residues. The CDR3 coding sequence is TGCGCCAGCGCACGGGACCCAGCAATGGTTGATGGCTACACCTTC. It is translated as CASARDPAMVDGYTF.

The rearrangement uses TRBV5-1 and TRBJ2-1; 9 nucleotides align to TRBD2. CDR1 is SGHRS, CDR2 YFSETQ, per germline. After removal of 5 bases from V and 8 bases from J, the junction contained 8 bases not matched to a gene. CDR3 length: 14 amino acids. This CDR3 reads CASRYSGGTHEQFF. The CDR3 DNA reads TGCGCCAGCAGATACAGCGGGGGGACCCATGAGCAGTTCTTC. The entire variable domain, with the rest obtained from reference TRBV5-1 and TRBJ2-1, is as follows: KAGVTQTPRYLIKTRGQQVTLSCSPISGHRSVSWYQQTPGQGLQFLFEYFSETQRNKGNFPGRFSGRQFSNSRSEMNVSTLELGDSALYLCASRYSGGTHEQFFGPGTRLTVL.

The chain uses TRBV4-1 and TRBJ1-5; D call uncertain. The CDR3 is made up of 16 amino acids. Germline V gives CDR1 MGHRA, CDR2 YSYEKL. V shed 3 bases and J shed 0 bases, with 12 bases lying between them. CDR3 sequence: CASSHHALGSNQPQHF. In DNA form, the CDR3 reads TGCGCCAGCAGCCATCACGCCTTAGGTAGCAATCAGCCCCAGCATTTT.

This rearrangement joins TRBV4-3 to TRBJ2-3; TRBD1 matches at 9 bases. V lost 4 bases and J lost 4; bases outside the gene matches: 6. The CDR3 totals 15 residues. In germline, CDR1 is LGHNA, CDR2 YSLEER. CDR3: CASSPDRGSSDTQYF. CDR3 DNA: TGCGCCAGCAGCCCAGACAGGGGGAGCTCAGATACGCAGTATTTT.

This clonotype has only a few counts. The J gene is TRBJ2-2, the V gene TRBV10-3, with unresolved D. Trimming took off 0 bases at V and 8 bases at J, with 13 bases between the two ends. The CDR3 has 15 residues. Germline CDR1 is ENHRY and CDR2 is SYGVKD. In DNA, the CDR3 is TGTGCCATCAGTGAGTCGAAAGCCGGCGTAGGGGAGCTGTTTTTT. Residues: CAISESKAGVGELFF.

The CDR3: CASSLDLAGGVTGELFF. The CDR3 DNA reads TGTGCCAGCAGCTTAGATCTAGCGGGGGGTGTCACCGGGGAGCTGTTTTTT. The rearrangement links TRBV11-2 to TRBJ2-2; TRBD2 aligns across 11 bases. This CDR3 is 17 amino acids long. The J segment lost 4 bases and the V segment lost 0 bases, leaving 4 bases of the junction unmatched. Germline V lookup: CDR1 SGHAT, CDR2 FQNNGV.

The chain uses TRBV5-4 and TRBJ2-3, with D perhaps TRBD1 (6 bases). Trimming removed 0 bases at V and 0 bases at J, with 17 bases between. The CDR3 consists of 18 residues. Germline CDR1 is SGHNT and CDR2 is YYREEE (reference sequence). The CDR3 DNA follows: TGTGCCAGCAGCTTGGAGGTAGGGTACAGGGACAGCACAGATACGCAGTATTTT. Translated, it gives CASSLEVGYRDSTDTQYF.

The rearrangement links TRBV28 to TRBJ1-1; D is unresolved. The CDR3 has 15 amino acids. CDR1 and CDR2 from the germline V gene are MDHEN and SYDVKM. V lost 4 bases and J lost 3, with 15 bases in between. The CDR3 spells CASSYWTLRDTEAFF. DNA for the CDR3: TGTGCCAGCAGTTACTGGACCTTAAGGGACACTGAAGCTTTCTTT.

This clonotype was observed a handful of times. The V and J genes are TRBV5-5 and TRBJ1-6; weak D call: TRBD1 (5 bases). The germline CDR1 and CDR2 sequences are SGHKS and YYEKEE (reference sequence). V was shortened by 1 base and J by 0 bases, with 11 bases between the two germline ends. The length of the CDR3 is 17 residues. This CDR3 reads CASSLFGASSYNSPLHF. Written as DNA, the CDR3 is TGTGCCAGCAGCTTGTTCGGGGCGAGCTCCTATAATTCACCCCTCCACTTT. Full variable domain (remainder filled in from reference TRBV5-5 and TRBJ1-6): DAGVTQSPTHLIKTRGQQVTLRCSPISGHKSVSWYQQVLGQGPQFIFQYYEKEERGRGNFPDRFSARQFPNYSSELNVNALLLGDSALYLCASSLFGASSYNSPLHFGNGTRLTVT.

As to this clonotype: A read error may account for a junction end that differs from germline. The rearrangement links TRBV11-2 to TRBJ2-5; no definite D call. The CDR3 runs to 14 residues. CDR1 and CDR2 from the germline V gene are SGHAT and FQNNGV. The CDR3 loop is CASSLASVQVTQYF. Written as DNA, the CDR3 is TGTGCCAGCAGCTTAGCGAGCGTGCAAGTGACCCAGTACTTC.

In its sample, this clonotype was seen many times. The J gene is TRBJ2-5, the V gene TRBV29-1; D remains ambiguous. From germline, CDR1 is SQVTM and CDR2 ANQGSEA. The CDR3 extends over 13 amino acids. Trimming shortened V by 7 bases and J by 1 base, and 13 bases separated the two germline ends. CDR3 bases: TGCAGCGCTCTGGACGGAGCCCAAGAGACCCAGTACTTC. Its protein is CSALDGAQETQYF.

V and J are TRBV5-1 and TRBJ2-7; D possibly uses TRBD1 or TRBD2 (5 bases each). This CDR3 contains 15 residues. With 2 bases removed from V and 3 bases from J, the gap between germline ends came to 15 bases. Per germline, CDR1 SGHRS and CDR2 YFSETQ. CDR3 coding DNA: TGCGCCAGCAGCTTCCGCCGGGACGGATTCTACGAGCAGTACTTC. This codes for CASSFRRDGFYEQYF.

The table lists this clonotype with a few counts. The genes are TRBV5-6 and TRBJ2-4; perhaps TRBD2 as D (5 bases). This CDR3 spans 17 amino acids. Germline V gives CDR1 SGHDT, CDR2 YYEEEE. Trimming took off 0 bases at V and 0 bases at J, with 13 bases between the two ends. The CDR3 DNA is TGTGCCAGCAGCTTGGTCGGACTCACTGTAGCCAAAAACATTCAGTACTTC. Translating gives CASSLVGLTVAKNIQYF.